This T cell receptor beta chain was profiled in a study of blood T cell repertoires in COVID-19. The CDR3 is 13 residues long. Germline V lookup: CDR1 MNHEY, CDR2 SVGAGI. V was trimmed by 0 bases and J by 6 bases, leaving 9 bases between them. Method: immunoSEQ multiplex PCR; TCRdb's copy keeps in-frame clones and lacks some. The sample holds around 140,000 clones, approximately 78% seen once. This TCR was recovered from a woman aged 50 to 65 who had recovered from COVID-19. Sequenced material: PBMCs or T cells enriched from blood (not recorded which). The chain employs TRBV6-5 and TRBJ2-7, with D perhaps TRBD1 (5 bases). The CDR3 DNA sequence: TGTGCCAGCAGTTACTCGACAAGGGGCGAGCAGTACTTC. This codes for CASSYSTRGEQYF.